This TCR beta chain is drawn from a study of blood T cell repertoires in COVID-19. Study information: COVID-19 samples from acute and convalescent phases originated in the United States, Italy and Spain. PBMCs, B-cell-depleted T cells, or T cells were the source of the cDNA or gDNA that made up the material.

The V gene's germline CDR1 is MNHEY and CDR2 SVGAGI. The V and J ends lost 4 bases and 3 bases, in that order; junction bases with no gene match: 7. The CDR3 runs 15 residues. Original methodology: Counts of nucleated cells, estimated from reference gene primer amplification, were obtained. The repertoire was sequenced with immunoSEQ multiplex PCR; TCRdb's copy has only in-frame clones and lacks some. Clonal size and the V and J genes are those of that table, whereas D and trimming came from the DNA. The sample carries 300,000 or so clones, around 87% recorded once. Material for sequencing was peripheral blood. The source is a man between 65 and 80 years old with acute or convalescent COVID-19. V usage is TRBV6-5 and J usage is TRBJ2-7, with TRBD2 matching over 9 bases. Here the CDR3 reads CASSLRLADRYEQYF. The DNA of the CDR3 is TGTGCCAGCAGTTTACGACTAGCGGATCGCTACGAGCAGTACTTC.